This record looks at one TCR beta chain sequence and its context. What it recognizes is unknown. Different DNA sequences within this sample yield the same CDR3. The sample comes from a study of shared clonotypes between healthy human individuals. The overall study: CD8 memory received one plate per donor, CD8 naive two, CD4 memory three and CD4 naive three.

Terminally differentiated effector memory CD45RA+ cells were excluded from the naive CD8 cells, which were CD45RO-negative and positively selected for CCR7. The donors were adults (healthy and HIV-negative) with no recent acute infections or vaccinations. Study-level results: About 5% of naive CD4 clonotypes were shared across a few donors. Naive subsets generally had larger estimated richness than memory subsets.

The assay was immunoSEQ multiplex PCR, and TCRdb's table has in-frame clones only and misses some. The data contain around 2,100,000 clones, 85% to 95% of them singletons. This CDR3 contains 12 residues. With V trimmed by 8 bases and J by 3 bases, 2 bases remained unmatched. The germline V gene has CDR1 MNHEY and CDR2 SMNVEV (reference sequence). This chain links TRBV27 with TRBJ2-5; 8 positions agree with TRBD2. The sequenced sample was naive CD8+ T cells sorted from blood. The receptor was derived from a man aged 18 to 35 in good health. CDR3 DNA sequence: TGTGCCAGCCGGGGGGGAAAAGAGACCCAGTACTTC. Protein: CASRGGKETQYF.